The clone carrying this T cell receptor beta chain came up many times. This specimen comes from a study of CD8 T cells in ankylosing spondylitis. MiXCR, applied by TCRdb to the 5' RACE reads, yields one record per CDR3 protein. The sample lists around 210,000 distinct CDR3 sequences; under 8.5% were seen once. Looked up from germline, CDR1 is MDHEN and CDR2 is SYDVKM. This CDR3 spans 13 amino acids. V was cut by 7 bases and J by 9 bases, with 16 bases left in between. The chain uses TRBV28 and TRBJ1-5; tentative D call: TRBD1 (5 bases). The source is a female donor with ankylosing spondylitis or in good health (not recorded which). The sample taken for sequencing was blood, either unsorted or a sorted T cell fraction (not recorded which). CDR3 region: CASNLGEGTPQHF. In DNA, the CDR3 is TGTGCCAGCAATCTCGGGGAGGGGACGCCCCAGCATTTT.